These 9 T cell receptor beta chains originate from one sample sequenced in a study of graft-versus-host responses after intestinal transplantation. The table came from immunoSEQ multiplex PCR; TCRdb's copy has only in-frame clones and leaves some out. The sample includes roughly 39,000 clones, roughly 96% seen only once; the top ten take 0.22%. These receptors' antigens are unknown. Here the sequenced sample was unstimulated CD8+ T cells sorted from spleen or lymph node cells, taken before transplant. These receptors were taken from a human donor who was the organ donor for an intestinal transplant.

This chain connects TRBV4-3 to TRBJ2-1; possibly TRBD1 for D (6 bases). V dropped 0 bases and J dropped 4 bases, with 16 bases sitting between them. The CDR3 runs to 17 residues. Looked up from germline, CDR1 is LGHNA and CDR2 is YSLEER. CDR3 loop: CASSQDYRGSFYNEQFF. For the CDR3, the DNA is TGCGCCAGCAGCCAAGATTATAGGGGGAGCTTTTACAATGAGCAGTTCTTC.

V and J are TRBV14 and TRBJ2-3, with a possible D match to TRBD2 (7 bases). Deletions cut 0 bases from V and 6 bases from J, with 13 bases between. Germline V gene lookup returns CDR1 SGHDN and CDR2 FVKESK. This CDR3 contains 15 residues. CDR3 loop: CASSQEPGGPDTQYF. The DNA of the CDR3 is TGTGCCAGCAGCCAAGAACCCGGGGGGCCGGATACGCAGTATTTT. Full variable domain (rest looked up from reference TRBV14 and TRBJ2-3): EAGVTQFPSHSVIEKGQTVTLRCDPISGHDNLYWYRRVMGKEIKFLLHFVKESKQDESGMPNNRFLAERTGGTYSTLKVQPAELEDSGVYFCASSQEPGGPDTQYFGPGTRLTVL.

This chain uses TRBV6-6 with TRBJ1-4; D is possibly TRBD1 (5 bases). Trimming removed 2 bases at V and 7 bases at J, with 14 bases between. The CDR3 loop spans 15 amino acids. Germline CDR1 is MNHNY and CDR2 is SVGAGI (reference sequence). The chain's CDR3 is CASSYEGAVGEKLFF. The CDR3 bases are TGTGCCAGCAGTTACGAAGGGGCAGTTGGTGAAAAACTGTTTTTT.

V is TRBV19 and J is TRBJ2-2; D is possibly TRBD2 (5 bases). V was cut by 1 base and J by 4 bases, with 7 bases left in between. CDR1 is LNHDA and CDR2 is SQIVND in the germline V gene (reference sequence). This CDR3 comprises 14 residues. This chain's CDR3 is CASSIGGLTGELFF. The CDR3 DNA reads as TGTGCCAGTAGTATAGGAGGGCTCACCGGGGAGCTGTTTTTT.

The J gene is TRBJ1-4, the V gene TRBV5-1; no reliable D call. V was clipped by 2 bases and J by 0 bases, with 8 bases between them. CDR3 length: 15 amino acids. Germline V gene sequence: CDR1 SGHRS, CDR2 YFSETQ. CDR3 sequence: CASSLNRPTNEKLFF. For the CDR3, the DNA is TGCGCCAGCAGCTTAAATCGTCCAACTAATGAAAAACTGTTTTTT.

The V gene is TRBV11-2, the J gene TRBJ1-1, with 8 bases lining up with TRBD1. Germline V gene data show CDR1 as SGHAT and CDR2 as FQNNGV. The CDR3 is 14 amino acids. V was pared by 9 bases and J by 4 bases, with 10 bases of the junction left unmatched. CDR3 in amino acids: CARQTGGFGTEAFF. The CDR3 bases are TGTGCCAGACAAACAGGGGGATTCGGCACTGAAGCTTTCTTT.

This clone appeared a few times. This chain joins TRBV4-3 and TRBJ2-4, with unresolved D. Germline V gene data show CDR1 as LGHNA and CDR2 as YSLEER. V was pared by 0 bases and J by 0 bases, with 6 bases between. This CDR3 has 15 residues. In DNA, the CDR3 is TGCGCCAGCAGCCAAGATGGGGTAGCCAAAAACATTCAGTACTTC. It yields the protein CASSQDGVAKNIQYF.

This clone was recorded only once. The chain joins TRBV5-4 to TRBJ1-2; tentative D call: TRBD1 (5 bases). This CDR3 contains 11 residues. Looked up from germline, CDR1 is SGHNT and CDR2 is YYREEE (reference sequence). The V end was cut by 3 bases, the J end by 10 bases, with 10 bases between. For the CDR3, the DNA is TGTGCCAGCAGCTGGGGGGGGGTCTACACCTTC. Amino acids: CASSWGGVYTF.

J is TRBJ1-2 and V is TRBV7-2, with D possibly matching TRBD1 (5 bases). V was cut by 1 base and J by 4 bases, with 13 bases left in between. From germline, CDR1 is SGHTA and CDR2 FQGNSA. CDR3 length: 15 residues. DNA of the CDR3: TGTGCCAGCAGCTTAGTAGAGGGGCGGGTCTATGGCTACACCTTC. This encodes CASSLVEGRVYGYTF.